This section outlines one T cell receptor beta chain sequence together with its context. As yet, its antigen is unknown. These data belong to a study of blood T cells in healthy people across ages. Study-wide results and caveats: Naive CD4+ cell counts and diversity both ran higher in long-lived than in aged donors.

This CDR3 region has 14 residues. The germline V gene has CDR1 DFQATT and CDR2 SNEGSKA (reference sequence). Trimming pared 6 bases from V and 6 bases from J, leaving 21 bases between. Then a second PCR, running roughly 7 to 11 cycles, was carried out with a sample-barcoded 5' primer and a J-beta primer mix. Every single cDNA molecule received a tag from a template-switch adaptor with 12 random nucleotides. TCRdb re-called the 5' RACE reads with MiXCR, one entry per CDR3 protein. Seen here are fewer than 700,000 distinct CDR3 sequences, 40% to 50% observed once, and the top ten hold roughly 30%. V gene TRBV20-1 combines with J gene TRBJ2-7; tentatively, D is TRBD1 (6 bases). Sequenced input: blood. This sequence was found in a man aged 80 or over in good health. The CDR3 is CSASEPGQNFEQYF. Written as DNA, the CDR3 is TGCAGTGCCAGTGAGCCGGGACAAAATTTCGAGCAGTACTTC.